This TCR beta chain was identified during a study of T cell responses to AZD1222 COVID-19 vaccine. The repertoire was sequenced with immunoSEQ multiplex PCR; TCRdb's copy has only in-frame clones and lacks some. This table holds approximately 150,000 clones, 86% found once. The V gene lost 5 bases and the J gene lost 0 bases, with 19 bases spanning the gap. This CDR3 has 17 residues. The V gene's germline CDR1 is LGHDT and CDR2 YNNKEL (reference sequence). V usage is TRBV3-1 (or the pseudogene TRBV3-2) and J usage is TRBJ1-2, with D possibly being TRBD1 (5 bases). The source is an adult who received the AZD1222 COVID-19 vaccine. Source: peripheral blood, taken 28 days after the second AZD1222 dose. The chain's CDR3 is CASSNGSPAGTNYGYTF. As DNA, the CDR3 is TGTGCCAGCAGCAACGGTTCCCCGGCAGGGACTAACTATGGCTACACCTTC.